This T cell receptor (beta chain) was recorded in a study of shared clonotypes between healthy human individuals. Trimming shortened V by 3 bases and J by 3 bases, and 11 bases separated the two germline ends. This CDR3 contains 14 residues. In germline, CDR1 is SGHRS, CDR2 YFSETQ. Data came from immunoSEQ multiplex PCR; TCRdb stores just in-frame clones and leaves some out. The sample has about 230,000 clones; 65% to 70% are singletons. The clonotype comes from a man aged 25-40 years in good health. This chain links TRBV5-1 with TRBJ2-3, with D uncertain. Sequences were obtained from memory CD4+ T cells sorted from blood. Specified subset: CD45RA-negative fraction. Here the CDR3 DNA reads TGCGCCAGCAGCTCGATTGGACCGACAGATACGCAGTATTTT. Protein sequence: CASSSIGPTDTQYF.